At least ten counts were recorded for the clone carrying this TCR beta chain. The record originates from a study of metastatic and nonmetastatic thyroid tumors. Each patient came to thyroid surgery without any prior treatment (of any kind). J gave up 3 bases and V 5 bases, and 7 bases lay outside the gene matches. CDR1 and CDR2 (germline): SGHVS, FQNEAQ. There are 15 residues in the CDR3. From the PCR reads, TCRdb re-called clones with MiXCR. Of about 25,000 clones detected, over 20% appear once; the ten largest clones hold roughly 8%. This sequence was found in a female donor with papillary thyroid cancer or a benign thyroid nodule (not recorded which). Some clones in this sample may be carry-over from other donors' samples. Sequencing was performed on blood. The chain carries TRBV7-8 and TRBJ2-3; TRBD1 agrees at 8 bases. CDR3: CASSPYGQGTDTQYF. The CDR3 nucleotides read TGTGCCAGCAGCCCCTACGGACAGGGAACAGATACGCAGTATTTT. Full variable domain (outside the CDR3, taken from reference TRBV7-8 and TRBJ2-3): GAGVSQSPRYKVAKRGQDVALRCDPISGHVSLFWYQQALGQGPEFLTYFQNEAQLDKSGLPSDRFFAERPEGSVSTLKIQRTQQEDSAVYLCASSPYGQGTDTQYFGPGTRLTVL.